Listed below are T cell receptor beta chains from one sample, sequenced in a study of blood T cells in healthy people across ages. MiXCR, applied by TCRdb to the 5' RACE reads, yields one record per CDR3 protein. The repertoire holds some 890,000 distinct CDR3 sequences, 25% to 35% seen once, with roughly 10% in the top ten. In addition, the sample was reused for a study of T cells of mothers and their children.

The material sequenced was blood. These receptor sequences come from a middle-aged woman in good health. Each CDR3 is given with its conserved first and last residue. A D gene is named only where the DNA matches it firmly. A row's size may be missing; if present it is once, few, many or a size class.

J gene | clone size | V gene | D gene | CDR3 DNA | CDR3 protein
TRBJ1-1 | few | TRBV27 | NA | TGTGCCAGCAGTTTAGGTAGGAGGGGGACTGAAGCTTTCTTT | CASSLGRRGTEAFF
TRBJ1-1 | NA | TRBV6-5 | NA | TGTGCCAGCAGTAAACCGGGACGGATGAACACTGAAGCTTTCTTT | CASSKPGRMNTEAFF
TRBJ1-1 | few | TRBV29-1 | TRBD1 | TGCAGCGTTCGAGGGGGCGCGAAAGCTGAAGCTTTCTTT | CSVRGGAKAEAFF
TRBJ2-5 | NA | TRBV20-1 | NA | TGCAGTGCTAGAGATCTGGCTAGTCGGAGGGAGACCCAGTACTTC | CSARDLASRRETQYF
TRBJ2-7 | few | TRBV27 | NA | TGTGCCAGCAGTTTGAGGGGGAATCAGAACGAGCAGTACTTC | CASSLRGNQNEQYF
TRBJ1-2 | many | TRBV12-3/TRBV12-4 | NA | TGTGCCGGCAGTTTAGAATACCCGGGGCGTGATGGCTACACCTTC | CAGSLEYPGRDGYTF
TRBJ2-3 | once | TRBV7-2 | TRBD2 | TGTGCCAGCAGCTTAGTTACTAGCGGGGGGATGTCGGCAGATACGCAGTATTTT | CASSLVTSGGMSADTQYF
TRBJ2-7 | NA | TRBV15 | NA | TGTGCCACCAGCAGAGGGGGAAGAGCAGGAGGGAGCTACGAGCAGTACTTC | CATSRGGRAGGSYEQYF
TRBJ1-5 | few | TRBV29-1 | NA | TGCAGCGTTGCCCGGGACAGCAATCAGCCCCAGCATTTT | CSVARDSNQPQHF
TRBJ2-1 | once | TRBV20-1 | TRBD2 | TGCAGTGCCTACGAAACGTTTGGACTAGCGGGAGCTGAGCAGTTCTTC | CSAYETFGLAGAEQFF
TRBJ2-5 | once | TRBV5-1 | NA | TGCGCCAGCAGCTTGGAAGTGGGGAATGAGCAGTACTTC | CASSLEVGNEQYF